The 24 T cell receptor beta chains presented below share a single source sample, sequenced in a study of cytomegalovirus exposure and HLA in healthy donors. The protocol was immunoSEQ multiplex PCR, while the TCRdb copy is restricted to in-frame clones and leaves out a portion. The profile shows over 150,000 clones, roughly 82% of them singletons. Sequenced material: PBMCs. Receptors were obtained from a woman aged 25 to 39 in good health and CMV-seropositive.

V usage is TRBV27 and J usage is TRBJ2-1; TRBD2 agrees at 11 bases. The CDR3 runs to 15 residues. The germline CDR1 and CDR2 sequences are MNHEY and SMNVEV (reference sequence). With V trimmed by 5 bases and J by 4 bases, 4 bases remained unmatched. The CDR3 sequence is CASSELAGVYNEQFF. The CDR3 nucleotides read TGTGCCAGCAGTGAACTAGCGGGAGTATACAATGAGCAGTTCTTC.

This chain uses TRBV27 with TRBJ2-5, with TRBD1 as a possible D gene (7 bases). Germline CDR1 is MNHEY and CDR2 is SMNVEV (reference sequence). This CDR3 region has 20 residues. The V end was cut by 5 bases, the J end by 2 bases, with 30 bases between. The DNA for the CDR3 is TGTGCCAGCAGTCCCTACTGGGGACTGGGTGAATCAGGGGGACAAGAGACCCAGTACTTC. This sequence encodes CASSPYWGLGESGGQETQYF.

This clone has only a few counts. This chain uses TRBV7-2 with TRBJ1-2; D unclear. Trimming shortened V by 3 bases and J by 0 bases, and 11 bases separated the two germline ends. Germline-derived CDR1 and CDR2 are SGHTA and FQGNSA. The CDR3 is made up of 15 amino acids. DNA of the CDR3: TGTGCCAGCAGCTTTTCAGGCAACTCTAACTATGGCTACACCTTC. Translated: CASSFSGNSNYGYTF.

The rearrangement links TRBV5-1 to TRBJ1-2; 8 positions agree with TRBD1. The CDR3 consists of 15 residues. Germline V gives CDR1 SGHRS, CDR2 YFSETQ. Trimming at V came to 5 bases and at J to 4 bases, leaving 10 bases not matched to a gene. CDR3 sequence (DNA): TGCGCCAGCAGAGATACCGGGACAGGAAGCTATGGCTACACCTTC. The encoded protein is CASRDTGTGSYGYTF.

The chain is built from TRBV11-2 and TRBJ1-3; D is uncertain. The CDR3 is 14 residues long. V was clipped by 3 bases and J by 0 bases, with 6 bases between them. In germline, CDR1 is SGHAT, CDR2 FQNNGV. CDR3 region: CASSFGDSGNTIYF. The CDR3 bases are TGTGCCAGCAGCTTCGGGGACTCTGGAAACACCATATATTTT.

The chain employs TRBV5-8 and TRBJ2-7; D perhaps matches TRBD2 (6 bases). V lost 4 bases and J 2 bases, leaving 22 bases between the germline ends. This CDR3 has 17 residues. Germline assignment: CDR1 SGHTS and CDR2 YDEGEE. The CDR3 DNA reads as TGTGCCAGCAGCACCCGGGACTTTTCAGGGAGCGCCTACGAGCAGTACTTC. Translated, it gives CASSTRDFSGSAYEQYF.

This rearrangement joins TRBV5-1 to TRBJ2-1; 7 bases fit TRBD2. The J segment lost 7 bases and the V segment lost 2 bases, leaving 6 bases of the junction unmatched. Germline CDR1 SGHRS, CDR2 YFSETQ. This CDR3 comprises 14 residues. The CDR3 DNA reads TGCGCCAGCAGCTTTGCGGGAGAGGGGAATGAGCAGTTCTTC. Its protein is CASSFAGEGNEQFF.

The chain couples TRBV11-2 to TRBJ2-1; 9 bases line up with TRBD1. V was clipped by 3 bases and J by 7 bases; unmatched bases: 7. This CDR3 is built from 15 residues. Germline CDR1 SGHAT, CDR2 FQNNGV. The CDR3 region has the DNA TGTGCCAGCAGCTTCTCCGGGACAGGGACGAATGAGCAGTTCTTC. It translates to CASSFSGTGTNEQFF.

The chain carries TRBV10-1 and TRBJ2-2; TRBD2 might be the D (5 bases). Germline CDR1 and CDR2: WNHNN and SYGVQD (reference sequence). The CDR3 sequence is 18 residues long. The V and J ends lost 0 bases and 1 base respectively, with 15 bases between them. CDR3 residues: CASSESPGSGGNTGELFF. CDR3 coding DNA: TGCGCCAGCAGTGAGTCCCCGGGAAGCGGAGGGAACACCGGGGAGCTGTTTTTT.

CDR3 residues: CASSVAALENQPQHF. CDR3 nucleotide sequence: TGTGCCAGCAGTGTCGCGGCCCTAGAGAATCAGCCCCAGCATTTT. This sequence joins TRBV2 and TRBJ1-5; D unclear. The CDR3 has 15 amino acids. Germline V gene sequence: CDR1 SNHLY, CDR2 FYNNEI. Trimming removed 4 bases from V and 4 bases from J, with 14 bases in between.

This chain uses TRBV19 with TRBJ2-1; D possibly corresponds to TRBD1 (6 bases). The V end lost 3 bases, the J end lost 6 bases, and 18 bases lay between the germline ends. The germline CDR1 and CDR2 sequences are LNHDA and SQIVND (reference sequence). CDR3 size: 16 residues. CDR3 loop: CASSISQGLVGNEQFF. CDR3 in DNA: TGTGCCAGTAGTATCTCCCAGGGGTTAGTGGGCAATGAGCAGTTCTTC.

The V and J genes are TRBV5-1 and TRBJ1-1; D is unresolved. CDR1 and CDR2 (germline): SGHRS, YFSETQ. This CDR3 is built from 13 residues. The ends were cut back, 2 bases at V and 0 bases at J, with 5 bases in the middle. This chain's CDR3 is CASSFSVNTEAFF. In DNA, the CDR3 is TGCGCCAGCAGCTTTTCGGTGAACACTGAAGCTTTCTTT.

The CDR3 coding sequence is TGTGCCAGCAGCTATAGGCGGGAGGGCCTAGCCTATGAGCAGTTCTTC. It translates to CASSYRREGLAYEQFF. This chain links TRBV7-6 with TRBJ2-1; TRBD2 matches at 9 bases. In germline, CDR1 is SGHVS, CDR2 FNYEAQ. The CDR3 length is 16 residues. V was pared by 4 bases and J by 8 bases, with 12 bases of the junction left unmatched.

The chain joins TRBV4-2 to TRBJ2-2, with a weak D call TRBD2 (6 bases). Looked up from germline, CDR1 is LGHNA and CDR2 is YNFKEQ. The CDR3 is made up of 17 amino acids. The V end was cut by 4 bases, the J end by 1 base, with 16 bases between. CDR3: CASSRAVADLNTGELFF. Written as DNA, the CDR3 is TGTGCCAGCAGCCGCGCGGTAGCGGACTTGAACACCGGGGAGCTGTTTTTT.

This chain connects TRBV11-2 to TRBJ2-7; the D is unclear. Germline V CDR1 and CDR2: SGHAT, FQNNGV. V lost 1 base and J lost 3, with 7 bases in between. This CDR3 contains 13 residues. CDR3 loop: CASSLVLGYEQYF. The CDR3 DNA sequence: TGTGCCAGCAGCTTAGTCCTAGGCTACGAGCAGTACTTC. Together with reference TRBV11-2 and TRBJ2-7, the CDR3 gives the full variable domain: EAGVAQSPRYKIIEKRQSVAFWCNPISGHATLYWYQQILGQGPKLLIQFQNNGVVDDSQLPKDRFSAERLKGVDSTLKIQPAKLEDSAVYLCASSLVLGYEQYFGPGTRLTVT.

This clone was recorded only once. CDR3 sequence: CASSLSHPTDTQYF. CDR3 bases: TGTGCCAGCAGCTTAAGTCATCCTACTGATACGCAGTATTTT. The rearrangement uses TRBV11-2 and TRBJ2-3, with unresolved D. Deletions cut 2 bases from V and 6 bases from J, with 12 bases between. The germline gives CDR1 SGHAT, CDR2 FQNNGV. The length of the CDR3 is 14 residues.

The V gene is TRBV13, the J gene TRBJ2-7; D may be TRBD2 (6 bases). Trimming pared 5 bases from V and 2 bases from J, leaving 16 bases between. Germline V CDR1 and CDR2: PRHDT, FYEKMQ (reference sequence). This CDR3 has 15 residues. CDR3 sequence: CASSRGGRETYEQYF. DNA of the CDR3: TGTGCCAGCAGCCGAGGTGGGCGGGAAACCTACGAGCAGTACTTC. Full variable domain (remainder filled in from reference TRBV13 and TRBJ2-7): AAGVIQSPRHLIKEKRETATLKCYPIPRHDTVYWYQQGPGQDPQFLISFYEKMQSDKGSIPDRFSAQQFSDYHSELNMSSLELGDSALYFCASSRGGRETYEQYFGPGTRLTVT.

CDR3 sequence: CSVHLREAGSTGELFF. Here the CDR3 DNA reads TGCAGCGTTCACTTGAGGGAAGCGGGAAGCACCGGGGAGCTGTTTTTT. The rearrangement joins TRBV29-1 to TRBJ2-2; 7 nucleotides match TRBD2. Germline trimming cut 5 bases from V and 4 bases from J; bases unmatched to any gene: 13. The CDR3 covers 16 residues. Germline assignment: CDR1 SQVTM and CDR2 ANQGSEA.

V usage is TRBV7-9 and J usage is TRBJ1-5; a weak D match, TRBD1 (5 bases). This CDR3 has 14 amino acids. With 5 bases removed from V and 2 bases from J, the gap between germline ends came to 10 bases. From germline, CDR1 is SEHNR and CDR2 FQNEAQ (reference sequence). The CDR3 coding sequence is TGTGCCAGCAGCCCTGACAGTGGCAATCAGCCCCAGCATTTT. It is translated as CASSPDSGNQPQHF.

The CDR3 spells CASSWEAAGELFF. CDR3 nucleotide sequence: TGTGCCAGCAGCTGGGAGGCGGCCGGGGAGCTGTTTTTT. V is TRBV2 and J is TRBJ2-2, with D perhaps matching TRBD2 (6 bases). This CDR3 region has 13 residues. V gave up 6 bases and J gave up 6 bases, with 11 bases separating them. Germline CDR1 and CDR2: SNHLY and FYNNEI. Complete variable domain (other parts from reference TRBV2 and TRBJ2-2): EPEVTQTPSHQVTQMGQEVILRCVPISNHLYFYWYRQILGQKVEFLVSFYNNEISEKSEIFDDQFSVERPDGSNFTLKIRSTKLEDSAMYFCASSWEAAGELFFGEGSRLTVL.

This chain links TRBV2 with TRBJ2-7; D is undetermined. This CDR3 is built from 13 residues. Trimming took 1 base from V and 1 from J, leaving 5 bases between them. Germline V CDR1 and CDR2: SNHLY, FYNNEI. This CDR3 reads CASSEGLSYEQYF. The CDR3 DNA is TGTGCCAGCAGTGAAGGGCTTTCCTACGAGCAGTACTTC.

V is TRBV10-2 and J is TRBJ2-7; D perhaps matches TRBD2 (6 bases). Trimming took off 7 bases at V and 4 bases at J, with 14 bases between the two ends. From germline, CDR1 is WSHSY and CDR2 SAAADI. The CDR3 has 13 amino acids. The CDR3 loop reads CASKDPGEYEQYF. DNA of the CDR3: TGCGCCAGCAAGGACCCGGGGGAATACGAGCAGTACTTC.

This clone was seen just once. The rearrangement uses TRBV5-6 and TRBJ1-2; TRBD1 matches 9 bases. The J segment lost 7 bases and the V segment lost 5 bases, leaving 15 bases of the junction unmatched. This CDR3 has 16 residues. Germline V gene lookup returns CDR1 SGHDT and CDR2 YYEEEE. The CDR3 sequence is CASRFNRGRIVSGYTF. The CDR3 DNA is TGTGCCAGCAGATTCAACAGGGGGCGTATCGTATCTGGCTACACCTTC.

The rearrangement uses TRBV7-9 and TRBJ2-7; D is perhaps TRBD2 (6 bases). V was shortened by 5 bases and J by 5 bases, with 19 bases between the two germline ends. Germline V gene lookup returns CDR1 SEHNR and CDR2 FQNEAQ (reference sequence). The CDR3 length is 15 residues. The CDR3 reads CASSRILRGDDEQYF. CDR3 nucleotide sequence: TGTGCCAGCAGCCGAATTCTGCGGGGAGACGACGAGCAGTACTTC.